The following is a T cell receptor (beta chain) sequence with its context. Its antigen is as yet unknown. Treatment reported: oral pan-JAK inhibitor, 5-10 mg twice daily. Individuals with alopecia areata gave both lesional scalp punch biopsies and peripheral blood for collection. RNA was extracted and reverse transcribed into cDNA as the sequencing template. TCRdb's table, derived via immunoSEQ multiplex PCR, lists solely in-frame clones and lacks some. The table has around 190,000 clones, 64% seen once. These data come from a study of CD8+ T cells in alopecia areata. Study-level background: Tofacitinib was taken orally by treated patients, and the dose was 5 to 10 mg twice daily. Study results and limitations: Numerous clones, expanded in lesions, remained in scalp and blood during tofacitinib. Scalp specimens additionally yield sequences from normal skin's resident alphabeta T cells.

This clonotype was obtained from a human donor with alopecia areata. The sample in question was CD4+ T cells sorted from blood, obtained at week 4, from a patient treated with tofacitinib.

The CDR3 DNA reads as TGTGCCTGGAATGGACTGGACATTCAGTACTTC. Translating gives CAWNGLDIQYF. V gene TRBV30 combines with J gene TRBJ2-4; possibly TRBD2 for D (5 bases). The CDR3 runs to 11 residues. V was cut by 4 bases and J by 8 bases, with 9 bases left in between. Germline lookup yields CDR1 GTSNPN and CDR2 SVGIG (reference sequence).